This T cell receptor (beta chain) was observed in a study of blood T cell repertoires in COVID-19. Across the study: Spain, Italy and the United States supplied samples that represented acute and convalescent COVID-19. PBMCs, B-cell-depleted T cells, or T cells were the source of the cDNA or gDNA that made up the material.

Per germline, CDR1 KGHSH and CDR2 LQKENI. Deletions cut 3 bases from V and 4 bases from J, with 7 bases between. The CDR3 is 13 residues long. Authors' methods: Reference gene primer amplification yielded estimated nucleated cell counts. Sequencing was performed with immunoSEQ multiplex PCR; in TCRdb, only in-frame clones are kept and a portion is missing. V and J calls and clone size follow that table, whereas D and trimming were derived from the DNA. The sample lists about 150,000 clones; roughly 76% were seen once. The sequence came from a human donor with acute or convalescent COVID-19. The donor label of this sample is uncertain. Sequenced sample: peripheral blood. V usage is TRBV18 and J usage is TRBJ2-1, with D uncertain. CDR3 protein: CASSPQVYNEQFF. CDR3 in DNA: TGTGCCAGCTCACCCCAGGTGTACAATGAGCAGTTCTTC.